What follows are 17 T cell receptor beta chains derived from one specimen sequenced in a study of early T cells in non-severe SARS-CoV-2 infection. TCRdb itself ran the 5' RACE reads through MiXCR, one entry per CDR3 protein. Of under 85,000 distinct CDR3 sequences listed, more than 10% were seen once; the top ten hold 1.1%. Sequencing used whole blood. These receptors all come from an adult who was a healthcare worker with PCR-confirmed SARS-CoV-2 infection or an uninfected control (not recorded which).

V and J are TRBV7-2 and TRBJ2-1; no clear D. Germline CDR1 reads SGHTA; CDR2 reads FQGNSA. Trimming pared 5 bases from V and 2 bases from J, leaving 16 bases between. The length of the CDR3 is 16 residues. CDR3 loop: CASSLAIQNAYNEQFF. The CDR3 nucleotides are TGTGCCAGCAGCCTGGCTATACAGAATGCCTACAATGAGCAGTTCTTC.

This clonotype was recorded a few times. The chain links TRBV7-9 to TRBJ2-5; TRBD1 agrees at 9 bases. The CDR3 is made up of 15 amino acids. Trimming cost V 5 bases and J 2 bases; bases outside gene matches: 6. The germline V gene has CDR1 SEHNR and CDR2 FQNEAQ (reference sequence). CDR3 sequence: CASSDGTGIQETQYF. In nucleotides, the CDR3 is TGTGCCAGCAGCGACGGGACAGGGATTCAAGAGACCCAGTACTTC. The full variable domain, its missing parts supplied by reference TRBV7-9 and TRBJ2-5, is DTGVSQNPRHKITKRGQNVTFRCDPISEHNRLYWYRQTLGQGPEFLTYFQNEAQLEKSRLLSDRFSAERPKGSFSTLEIQRTEQGDSAMYLCASSDGTGIQETQYFGPGTRLLVL.

With regard to this clonotype: Just one base apart from a much larger clone, this may be a read error. CDR3 nucleotide sequence: TGTGCCAGCAGCCGGAACAGGGGGTATGGCTGCACCTTC. Encoded protein: CASSRNRGYGCTF. This sequence joins TRBV14 and TRBJ1-2; TRBD1 matches at 8 bases. CDR3 length equals 13 residues. The germline V gene encodes CDR1 SGHDN and CDR2 FVKESK.

This clonotype was observed many times. The rearrangement links TRBV19 to TRBJ2-3, with 7 nucleotides matching TRBD1. The trim removed 5 bases at V and 5 bases at J, leaving 7 bases unmatched. This CDR3 comprises 14 residues. In germline, CDR1 is LNHDA, CDR2 SQIVND (reference sequence). The CDR3 DNA reads as TGTGCCAGTAGTCCGGACAGGCGGAAAGATACGCAGTATTTT. Its translation: CASSPDRRKDTQYF.

This clonotype showed up just a few times. The V gene is TRBV7-2, the J gene TRBJ2-3; D possibly matches TRBD1 or TRBD2 (5 bases each). V lost 7 bases and J lost 0, with 11 bases in between. The CDR3 is 14 residues long. Germline V CDR1 and CDR2: SGHTA, FQGNSA. The CDR3: CASMSGASTDTQYF. CDR3 DNA sequence: TGTGCCAGCATGTCCGGGGCTAGCACAGATACGCAGTATTTT. Full variable domain (missing parts from reference TRBV7-2 and TRBJ2-3): GAGVSQSPSNKVTEKGKDVELRCDPISGHTALYWYRQSLGQGLEFLIYFQGNSAPDKSGLPSDRFSAERTGGSVSTLTIQRTQQEDSAVYLCASMSGASTDTQYFGPGTRLTVL.

This clonotype was seen repeatedly, ten times or more. CDR3 DNA sequence: TGTGCCAGCAGCTACAGCGGGAGCGAGTTGGATGAGCAGTTCTTC. This sequence encodes CASSYSGSELDEQFF. V and J are TRBV7-7 and TRBJ2-1; 8 bases align to TRBD2. Losses at the gene ends were 4 bases for V and 8 bases for J; bases not matched to a gene: 10. The CDR3 extends over 15 amino acids. CDR1 and CDR2 (germline): SSHAT, FNYEAQ (reference sequence). Based on the CDR3 plus reference TRBV7-7 and TRBJ2-1, the full variable domain is GAGVSQSPRYKVTKRGQDVTLRCDPISSHATLYWYQQALGQGPEFLTYFNYEAQPDKSGLPSDRFSAERPEGSISTLTIQRTEQRDSAMYRCASSYSGSELDEQFFGPGTRLTVL.

This chain uses TRBV6-6 with TRBJ2-3, with D perhaps assigned TRBD1 or TRBD2 (6 bases each). Germline lookup yields CDR1 MNHNY and CDR2 SVGAGI (reference sequence). V lost 5 bases and J 6 bases, leaving 9 bases between the germline ends. This CDR3 has 12 amino acids. In DNA form, the CDR3 reads TGTGCCAGCAGTGGAGGGGGGGATACGCAGTATTTT. Protein: CASSGGGDTQYF.

This clonotype was counted at least ten times. This rearrangement joins TRBV23-1 to TRBJ2-7; D unclear. TRBV23-1 is an ORF, with its function uncertain. The CDR3 is 16 amino acids. Trimming stripped 4 bases from V and 2 bases from J, with 18 bases between. The CDR3 DNA is TGCGCCAGCAGTCTAATAGGTACCCACGAGGCCTACGAGCAGTACTTC. It codes for CASSLIGTHEAYEQYF.

The genes are TRBV18 and TRBJ2-7; 7 bases align to TRBD1. Germline CDR1 reads KGHSH; CDR2 reads LQKENI. This CDR3 has 16 amino acids. With 8 bases clipped from V and 1 base from J, the junction kept 14 bases outside the gene matches. CDR3 amino acids: CASTPTQGITSYEQYF. CDR3 DNA sequence: TGTGCCAGCACGCCCACACAGGGGATAACTTCCTACGAGCAGTACTTC.

This clonotype showed up many times. V and J are TRBV6-4 and TRBJ2-1; maybe TRBD1 (5 bases). Trimming left V 2 bases short and J 1 base short, with 9 bases between. Germline loops: CDR1 MRHNA, CDR2 SNTAGT. The CDR3 spans 15 residues. The CDR3 is CASSDTDRSYNEQFF. The DNA of the CDR3 is TGTGCCAGCAGTGACACCGACAGATCCTACAATGAGCAGTTCTTC.

This clonotype was counted only a few times. The chain combines TRBV7-9 with TRBJ1-2, with D maybe TRBD1 (6 bases). V was clipped by 3 bases and J by 2 bases, with 10 bases between them. The CDR3 spans 14 residues. Germline-derived CDR1 and CDR2 are SEHNR and FQNEAQ (reference sequence). The CDR3 protein is CASSFNQGNYGYTF. The CDR3 DNA reads TGTGCCAGCAGCTTTAATCAGGGGAACTATGGCTACACCTTC. Supplemented by reference TRBV7-9 and TRBJ1-2, the full variable domain reads DTGVSQNPRHKITKRGQNVTFRCDPISEHNRLYWYRQTLGQGPEFLTYFQNEAQLEKSRLLSDRFSAERPKGSFSTLEIQRTEQGDSAMYLCASSFNQGNYGYTFGSGTRLTVV.

This clonotype showed up just a few times. The gene calls are TRBV7-2 and TRBJ2-2; D may match TRBD1 or TRBD2 (5 bases each). This CDR3 spans 14 amino acids. Trimming cost V 4 bases and J 8 bases, with 14 bases left between them. The V gene's germline CDR1 is SGHTA and CDR2 FQGNSA. The CDR3 DNA is TGTGCCAGCAGCTCCGGGACCTTTCGGGGGGAGCTGTTTTTT. Amino acid sequence: CASSSGTFRGELFF.

This clonotype was seen more than once but under ten times. This chain joins TRBV19 and TRBJ2-7; D ambiguous. In germline, CDR1 is LNHDA, CDR2 SQIVND (reference sequence). V dropped 3 bases and J dropped 7 bases, with 16 bases sitting between them. The CDR3 loop spans 14 amino acids. The CDR3 coding sequence is TGTGCCAGTAGTATTCGTTATGGTCTGGGGGAGCAGTACTTC. Translating it yields CASSIRYGLGEQYF.

This clonotype was seen a few times. V gene TRBV19 combines with J gene TRBJ2-7; 7 bases align to TRBD1. Losses at the gene ends were 4 bases for V and 3 bases for J; bases not matched to a gene: 6. Germline CDR1 and CDR2: LNHDA and SQIVND (reference sequence). This CDR3 has 14 residues. The CDR3 sequence is CASSNHRGGYEQYF. CDR3 coding DNA: TGTGCCAGTAGTAACCACAGGGGTGGCTACGAGCAGTACTTC.

The chain combines TRBV30 with TRBJ2-1; the D is unclear. The CDR3 runs 13 residues. Trimming stripped 2 bases from V and 5 bases from J, with 10 bases between. CDR1 is GTSNPN, CDR2 SVGIG, per germline (reference sequence). This chain's CDR3 is CAWSPIVDNEQFF. In DNA form, the CDR3 reads TGTGCCTGGAGTCCGATCGTAGACAATGAGCAGTTCTTC.

In its sample, this clonotype was seen a few times. CDR3 sequence: CASSQDFFRNEAFF. The CDR3 DNA reads TGTGCCAGCAGCCAAGATTTCTTCAGGAATGAAGCTTTCTTT. V usage is TRBV14 and J usage is TRBJ1-1; the D is unclear. The V gene's germline CDR1 is SGHDN and CDR2 FVKESK. The V gene lost 0 bases and the J gene lost 7 bases, with 12 bases spanning the gap. The CDR3 length is 14 residues.

This clonotype appeared many times. This chain connects TRBV21-1 to TRBJ2-3. TRBV21-1 constitutes a pseudogene. The CDR3 runs 17 residues. The CDR3: CASSKVSMRSSTDTQYF. The CDR3, as DNA: TGTGCCAGCAGCAAAGTCAGCATGCGTTCTAGCACAGATACGCAGTATTTT.